This TCR beta chain derives from a study of identical twins. TCRdb independently ran MiXCR on the 5' RACE reads; one entry per CDR3 protein. This sample yields nearly 900,000 distinct CDR3 sequences, of which around an eighth are seen a single time; around 1.5% belongs to the top ten. This clonotype was seen many times. Its antigen is as yet unknown. General study points: Abundant cord blood beta clonotypes carried fewer insertions; memory repertoires showed none.

The sample was also reused in another study, on yellow fever vaccine responses in identical twins. From that study: Twins' T cell vaccine responses reportedly looked partly convergent, partly personalized.

The TCR was taken from a woman between 18 and 30 years old in good health. The sequenced sample was PBMCs.

The CDR3 protein is CASSPGQNIETEAFF. In DNA form, the CDR3 reads TGCGCCAGCAGCCCCGGACAGAATATAGAGACTGAAGCTTTCTTT. The gene calls are TRBV5-1 and TRBJ1-1, with a tentative D call TRBD1 (6 bases). V gave up 4 bases and J gave up 5 bases, with 18 bases separating them. The CDR3 runs to 15 residues. The V gene's germline CDR1 is SGHRS and CDR2 YFSETQ.